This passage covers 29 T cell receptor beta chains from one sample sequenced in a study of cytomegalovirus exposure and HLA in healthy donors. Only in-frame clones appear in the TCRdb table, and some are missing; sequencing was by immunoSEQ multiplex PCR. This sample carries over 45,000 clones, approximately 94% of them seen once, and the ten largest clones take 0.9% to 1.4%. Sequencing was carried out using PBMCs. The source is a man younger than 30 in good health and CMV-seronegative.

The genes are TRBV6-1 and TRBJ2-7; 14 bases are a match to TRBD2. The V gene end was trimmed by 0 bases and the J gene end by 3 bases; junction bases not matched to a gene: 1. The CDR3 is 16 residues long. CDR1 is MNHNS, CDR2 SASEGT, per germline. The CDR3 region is CASSEAGTSGSYEQYF. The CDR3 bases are TGTGCCAGCAGTGAAGCTGGGACTAGCGGGAGCTACGAGCAGTACTTC.

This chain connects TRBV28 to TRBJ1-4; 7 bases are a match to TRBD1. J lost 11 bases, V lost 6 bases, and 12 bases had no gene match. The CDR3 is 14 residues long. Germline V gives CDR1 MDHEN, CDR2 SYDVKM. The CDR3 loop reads CASRPRGVLEKLFF. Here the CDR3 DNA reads TGTGCCAGCAGGCCCAGGGGGGTCCTCGAGAAACTGTTTTTT.

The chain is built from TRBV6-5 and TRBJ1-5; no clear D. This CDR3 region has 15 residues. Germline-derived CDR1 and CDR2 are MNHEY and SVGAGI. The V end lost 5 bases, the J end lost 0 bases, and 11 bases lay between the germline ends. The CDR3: CASSPSEYSNQPQHF. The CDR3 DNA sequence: TGTGCCAGCAGTCCATCGGAGTATAGCAATCAGCCCCAGCATTTT.

The CDR3 spells CASSRDDGTSGGKETQYF. CDR3 nucleotide sequence: TGCGCCAGCAGCCGGGACGACGGGACTAGCGGGGGGAAAGAGACCCAGTACTTC. The chain has TRBV4-1 and TRBJ2-5; 15 bases agree with TRBD2. This CDR3 region has 18 residues. Germline loops: CDR1 MGHRA, CDR2 YSYEKL. Germline trimming cut 4 bases from V and 3 bases from J; bases unmatched to any gene: 9.

CDR3 sequence reads: CASRKRRQETQYF. The CDR3 region has the DNA TGCGCCAGCCGGAAGCGGCGCCAAGAGACCCAGTACTTC. The chain carries TRBV10-2 and TRBJ2-5; D might be TRBD2 (5 bases). The CDR3 extends over 13 amino acids. Between the trimmed V and J ends, which lost 8 bases and 1 base, there was a span of 11 bases. Germline V lookup: CDR1 WSHSY, CDR2 SAAADI.

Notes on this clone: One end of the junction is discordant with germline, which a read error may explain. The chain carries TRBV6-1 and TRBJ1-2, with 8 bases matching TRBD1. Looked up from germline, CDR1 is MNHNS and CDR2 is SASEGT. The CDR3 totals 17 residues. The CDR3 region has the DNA TGTGCCAGCAGGGAAGGGACAGGAGAAGTTCTAATCTATGGCTACACCTTC. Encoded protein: CASREGTGEVLIYGYTF.

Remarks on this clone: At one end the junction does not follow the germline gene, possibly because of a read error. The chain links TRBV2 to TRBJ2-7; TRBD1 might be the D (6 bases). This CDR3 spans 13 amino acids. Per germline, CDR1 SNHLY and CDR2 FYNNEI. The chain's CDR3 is CASREDRYYEQYF. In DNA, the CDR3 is TGTGCCAGCAGAGAAGACAGGTACTACGAGCAGTACTTC.

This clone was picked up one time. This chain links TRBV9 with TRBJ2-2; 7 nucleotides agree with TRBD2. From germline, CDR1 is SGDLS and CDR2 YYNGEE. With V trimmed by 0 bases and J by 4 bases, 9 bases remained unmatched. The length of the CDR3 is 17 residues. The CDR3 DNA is TGTGCCAGCAGCGTAGCTTTGGGAGGGCCGGTCACCGGGGAGCTGTTTTTT. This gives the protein CASSVALGGPVTGELFF.

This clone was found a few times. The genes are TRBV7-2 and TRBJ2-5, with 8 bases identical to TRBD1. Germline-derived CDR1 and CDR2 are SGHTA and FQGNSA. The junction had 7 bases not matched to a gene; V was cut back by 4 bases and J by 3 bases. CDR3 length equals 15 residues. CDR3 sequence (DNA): TGTGCCAGCAGCTCAACTTGGGGACAGGAAGAGACCCAGTACTTC. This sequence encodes CASSSTWGQEETQYF.

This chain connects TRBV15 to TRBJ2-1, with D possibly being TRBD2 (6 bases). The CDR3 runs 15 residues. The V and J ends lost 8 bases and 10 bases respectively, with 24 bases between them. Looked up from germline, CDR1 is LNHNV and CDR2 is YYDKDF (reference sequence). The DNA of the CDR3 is TGTGCCACCGGGGAGGATGCGTTGAGGAATCGGGAGCAGTTCTTC. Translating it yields CATGEDALRNREQFF.

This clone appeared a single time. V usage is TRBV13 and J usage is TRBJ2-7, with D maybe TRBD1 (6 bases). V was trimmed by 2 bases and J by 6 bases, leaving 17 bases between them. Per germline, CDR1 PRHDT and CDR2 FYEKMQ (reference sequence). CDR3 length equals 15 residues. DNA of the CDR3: TGTGCCAGCAGCTTATCGGGCCAGGGGTCTGGCGAGCAGTACTTC. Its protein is CASSLSGQGSGEQYF.

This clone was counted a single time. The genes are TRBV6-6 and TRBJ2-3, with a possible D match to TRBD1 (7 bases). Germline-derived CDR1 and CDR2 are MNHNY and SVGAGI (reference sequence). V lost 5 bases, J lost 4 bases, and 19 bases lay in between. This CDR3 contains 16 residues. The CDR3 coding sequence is TGTGCCAGCAGTATCAACCAGGGGGGAGCGCCAGATACGCAGTATTTT. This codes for CASSINQGGAPDTQYF.

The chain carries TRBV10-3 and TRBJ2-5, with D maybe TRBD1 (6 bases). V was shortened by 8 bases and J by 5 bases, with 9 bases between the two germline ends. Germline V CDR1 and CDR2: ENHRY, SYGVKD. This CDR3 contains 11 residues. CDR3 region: CAIGGAETQYF. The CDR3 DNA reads TGTGCCATCGGGGGCGCGGAGACCCAGTACTTC.

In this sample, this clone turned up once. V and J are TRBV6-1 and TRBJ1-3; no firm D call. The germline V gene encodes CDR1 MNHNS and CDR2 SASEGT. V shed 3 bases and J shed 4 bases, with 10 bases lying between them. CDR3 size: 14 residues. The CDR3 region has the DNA TGTGCCAGCAGTGAGCAGCGGCGCGGAAACACCATATATTTT. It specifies CASSEQRRGNTIYF.

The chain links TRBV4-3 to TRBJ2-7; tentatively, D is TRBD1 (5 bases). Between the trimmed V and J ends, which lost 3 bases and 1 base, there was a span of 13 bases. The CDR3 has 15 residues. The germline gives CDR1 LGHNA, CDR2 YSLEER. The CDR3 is CASSQSRVGSYEQYF. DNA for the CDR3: TGCGCCAGCAGCCAGAGCAGGGTAGGATCCTACGAGCAGTACTTC.

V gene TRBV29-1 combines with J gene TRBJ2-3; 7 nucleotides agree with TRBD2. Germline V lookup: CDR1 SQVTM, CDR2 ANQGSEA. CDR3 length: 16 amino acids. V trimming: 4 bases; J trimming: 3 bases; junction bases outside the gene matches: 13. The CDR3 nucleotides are TGCAGCGTTGGCCCAACTTTAGGACTAGGAACAGATACGCAGTATTTT. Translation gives CSVGPTLGLGTDTQYF.

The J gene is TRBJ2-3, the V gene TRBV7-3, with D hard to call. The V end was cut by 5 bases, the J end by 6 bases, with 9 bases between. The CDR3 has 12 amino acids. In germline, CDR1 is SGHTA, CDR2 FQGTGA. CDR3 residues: CASSESSDTQYF. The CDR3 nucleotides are TGTGCCAGCAGCGAAAGCTCTGATACGCAGTATTTT.

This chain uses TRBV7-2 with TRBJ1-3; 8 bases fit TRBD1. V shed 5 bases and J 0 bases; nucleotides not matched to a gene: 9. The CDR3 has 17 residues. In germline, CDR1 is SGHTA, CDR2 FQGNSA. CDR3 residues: CASSSRGPGGSGNTIYF. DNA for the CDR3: TGTGCCAGCAGCAGCAGGGGGCCGGGGGGCTCTGGAAACACCATATATTTT.

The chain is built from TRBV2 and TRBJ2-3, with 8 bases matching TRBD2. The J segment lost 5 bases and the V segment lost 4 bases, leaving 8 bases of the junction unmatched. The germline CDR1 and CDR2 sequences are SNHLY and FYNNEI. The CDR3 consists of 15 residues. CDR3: CASSAGRLAGDTQYF. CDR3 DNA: TGTGCCAGCAGTGCCGGTAGGCTAGCGGGAGATACGCAGTATTTT.

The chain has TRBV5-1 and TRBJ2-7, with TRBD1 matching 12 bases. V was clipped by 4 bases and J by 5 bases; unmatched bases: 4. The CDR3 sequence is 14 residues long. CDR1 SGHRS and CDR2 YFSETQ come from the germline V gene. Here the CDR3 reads CASSPGTGGDEQYF. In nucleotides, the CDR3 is TGCGCCAGCAGCCCAGGGACAGGGGGCGACGAGCAGTACTTC.

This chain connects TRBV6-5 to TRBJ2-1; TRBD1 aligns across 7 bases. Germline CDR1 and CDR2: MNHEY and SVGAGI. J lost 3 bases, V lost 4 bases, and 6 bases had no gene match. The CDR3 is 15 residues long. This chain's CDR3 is CASSSGQEIYNEQFF. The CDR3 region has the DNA TGTGCCAGCAGTTCTGGACAGGAGATCTACAATGAGCAGTTCTTC.

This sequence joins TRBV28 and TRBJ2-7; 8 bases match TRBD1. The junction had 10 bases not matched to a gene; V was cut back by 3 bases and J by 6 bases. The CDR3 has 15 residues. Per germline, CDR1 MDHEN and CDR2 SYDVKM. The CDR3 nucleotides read TGTGCCAGCAGTTTTCCCCCGGACAGGGTGGGCGAGCAGTACTTC. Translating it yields CASSFPPDRVGEQYF.

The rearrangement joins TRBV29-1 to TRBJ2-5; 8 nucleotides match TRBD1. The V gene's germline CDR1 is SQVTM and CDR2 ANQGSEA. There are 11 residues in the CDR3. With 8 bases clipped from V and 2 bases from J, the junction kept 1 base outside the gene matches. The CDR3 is CSTGGQETQYF. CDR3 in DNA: TGCAGCACAGGGGGACAAGAGACCCAGTACTTC.

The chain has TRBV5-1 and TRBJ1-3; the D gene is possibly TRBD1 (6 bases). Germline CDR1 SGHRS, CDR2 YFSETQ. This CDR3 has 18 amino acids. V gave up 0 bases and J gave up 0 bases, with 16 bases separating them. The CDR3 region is CASSLVGAGIHSGNTIYF. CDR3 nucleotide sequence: TGCGCCAGCAGCTTGGTGGGGGCAGGCATTCACTCTGGAAACACCATATATTTT.

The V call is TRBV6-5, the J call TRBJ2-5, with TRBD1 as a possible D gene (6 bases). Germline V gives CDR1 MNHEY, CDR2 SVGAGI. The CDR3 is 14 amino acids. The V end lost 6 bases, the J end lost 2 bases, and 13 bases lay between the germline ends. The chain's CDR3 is CASSPDQGQETQYF. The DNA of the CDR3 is TGTGCCAGCAGCCCCGACCAGGGGCAAGAGACCCAGTACTTC.

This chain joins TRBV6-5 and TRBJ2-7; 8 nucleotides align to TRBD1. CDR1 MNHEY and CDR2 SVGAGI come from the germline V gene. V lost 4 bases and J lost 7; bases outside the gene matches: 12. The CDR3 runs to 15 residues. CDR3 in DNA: TGTGCCAGCAGTTCGGGCAGGGGGCCCTTCGGGGAGCAGTACTTC. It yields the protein CASSSGRGPFGEQYF.

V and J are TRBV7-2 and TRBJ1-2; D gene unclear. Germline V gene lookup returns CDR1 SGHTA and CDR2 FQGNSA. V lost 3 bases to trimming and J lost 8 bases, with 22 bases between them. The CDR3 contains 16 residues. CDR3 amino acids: CASSFRIAAGHGGYTF. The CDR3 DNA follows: TGTGCCAGCAGCTTCAGAATTGCGGCGGGCCATGGGGGCTACACCTTC.

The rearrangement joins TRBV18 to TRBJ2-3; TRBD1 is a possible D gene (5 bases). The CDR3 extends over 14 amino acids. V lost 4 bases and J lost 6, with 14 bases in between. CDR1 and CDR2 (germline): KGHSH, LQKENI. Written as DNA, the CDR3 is TGTGCCAGCTCACTTAGCCAGGGTTACGATACGCAGTATTTT. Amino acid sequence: CASSLSQGYDTQYF.

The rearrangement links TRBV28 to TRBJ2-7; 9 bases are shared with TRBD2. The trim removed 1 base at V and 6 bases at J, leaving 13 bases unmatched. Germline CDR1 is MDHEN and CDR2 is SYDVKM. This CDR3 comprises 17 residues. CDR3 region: CASSLLREGSGQGEQYF. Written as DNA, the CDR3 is TGTGCCAGCAGTTTATTGCGGGAGGGCTCCGGGCAAGGCGAGCAGTACTTC.